The 28 T cell receptor beta chains presented below share a single source sample, sequenced in a study of shared clonotypes between healthy human individuals (dated by TCRdb to 2020 to 2022). Library construction relied on the immunoSEQ multiplex PCR assay. TCRdb took over this immuneACCESS table, retaining in-frame rearrangements with V and J assigned. Such tables are incomplete; in checked studies, under half of the missing clones stem from an unresolved V gene, and the remainder is unexplained. The sample table holds about 1.9 million clones, of which roughly 95% were seen once. Jointly, the top ten make up about 1.6% of the sample. CD8 naive samples were CD45RO-negative cells positively selected for CCR7, giving a CD45RA+CCR7+ population that excluded TemRA cells. Material for sequencing was naive CD8+ T cells from PBMCs. This specimen's cell subset or site label, interpreted: CD45RA+CCR7+. The source of these receptors is a man aged 18 to 30 in good health. Some clones in this sample may be carry-over from other donors' samples.

V and J are TRBV9 and TRBJ2-1; no clear D. CDR1 SGDLS and CDR2 YYNGEE come from the germline V gene. V lost 0 bases to trimming and J lost 9 bases, with 10 bases between them. The CDR3 covers 13 residues. The CDR3 bases are TGTGCCAGCAGCGTAGGTAGTGCGGTTGAGCAGTTCTTC. Translating it yields CASSVGSAVEQFF.

The V gene is TRBV5-6, the J gene TRBJ1-2; D gene unclear. V was clipped by 1 base and J by 6 bases, with 16 bases between them. The CDR3 consists of 15 residues. The germline gives CDR1 SGHDT, CDR2 YYEEEE. For the CDR3, the DNA is TGTGCCAGCAGCTTGTGGCCTCCCGGACGCGATGGCTACACCTTC. This encodes CASSLWPPGRDGYTF.

The V and J genes are TRBV27 and TRBJ2-7, with D tentatively TRBD1 (6 bases). The V and J ends lost 5 bases and 3 bases respectively, with 14 bases between them. Per germline, CDR1 MNHEY and CDR2 SMNVEV (reference sequence). CDR3 length: 14 amino acids. The CDR3: CASSPKTGVYEQYF. As DNA, the CDR3 is TGTGCCAGCAGTCCCAAGACAGGAGTCTACGAGCAGTACTTC.

The chain employs TRBV7-9 and TRBJ2-4; 7 bases are a match to TRBD2. The CDR3 consists of 17 residues. Germline lookup yields CDR1 SEHNR and CDR2 FQNEAQ (reference sequence). The junction had 16 bases not matched to a gene; V was cut back by 5 bases and J by 6 bases. CDR3 bases: TGTGCCAGCAGCCCTATATTGGGGGAGGGCCTGGTAAACATTCAGTACTTC. Encoded protein: CASSPILGEGLVNIQYF.

This chain uses TRBV9 with TRBJ2-1; 11 nucleotides agree with TRBD2. Germline CDR1 SGDLS, CDR2 YYNGEE. CDR3 length: 18 amino acids. J gave up 6 bases and V 4 bases, and 15 bases lay outside the gene matches. CDR3 in amino acids: CASSPRGVAGGPVNEQFF. For the CDR3, the DNA is TGTGCCAGCAGCCCCAGGGGAGTAGCGGGAGGGCCGGTCAATGAGCAGTTCTTC.

This chain connects TRBV4-1 to TRBJ2-1; D uncertain. This CDR3 is 14 amino acids long. Germline values: CDR1 MGHRA, CDR2 YSYEKL. V was pared by 4 bases and J by 4 bases, with 11 bases between. The chain's CDR3 is CASSRHGQYNEQFF. As DNA, the CDR3 is TGCGCCAGCAGCCGCCACGGGCAATACAATGAGCAGTTCTTC.

The chain links TRBV7-9 to TRBJ2-4, with D unclear. Germline V lookup: CDR1 SEHNR, CDR2 FQNEAQ (reference sequence). Trimming removed 6 bases from V and 7 bases from J, with 10 bases in between. The CDR3 covers 12 residues. In DNA form, the CDR3 reads TGTGCCAGCAGATCCCCGGATAACATTCAGTACTTC. Protein sequence: CASRSPDNIQYF.

The genes are TRBV5-1 and TRBJ2-3; the D call may be TRBD1 or TRBD2 (5 bases each). The CDR3 runs 14 residues. Germline V gene sequence: CDR1 SGHRS, CDR2 YFSETQ. The V gene lost 3 bases and the J gene lost 3 bases, with 11 bases spanning the gap. The CDR3 coding sequence is TGCGCCAGCAGCTGGGGGACCCTTACAGATACGCAGTATTTT. This gives the protein CASSWGTLTDTQYF.

V gene TRBV4-3 combines with J gene TRBJ1-1, with 9 bases identical to TRBD1. The junction had 12 bases not matched to a gene; V was cut back by 4 bases and J by 0 bases. CDR1 is LGHNA and CDR2 is YSLEER in the germline V gene. There are 18 residues in the CDR3. Written as DNA, the CDR3 is TGCGCCAGCAGCCCGTCGGGGACAGGGTTTTATGTGAACACTGAAGCTTTCTTT. Residues: CASSPSGTGFYVNTEAFF.

This clone was seen a handful of times. At the DNA level, this CDR3 is encoded by other sequences in the same sample as well. The chain has TRBV27 and TRBJ1-1; D possibly corresponds to TRBD1 (5 bases). Germline V CDR1 and CDR2: MNHEY, SMNVEV (reference sequence). CDR3 length: 14 amino acids. Trimming shortened V by 3 bases and J by 1 base, and 9 bases separated the two germline ends. The CDR3 here is CASSLAGANTEAFF. CDR3 DNA: TGTGCCAGCAGTTTGGCCGGGGCGAACACTGAAGCTTTCTTT.

The chain uses TRBV7-9 and TRBJ1-2; perhaps TRBD1 as D (6 bases). V was trimmed by 1 base and J by 8 bases, leaving 11 bases between them. Germline V gene sequence: CDR1 SEHNR, CDR2 FQNEAQ (reference sequence). The CDR3 is 13 residues long. The CDR3 bases are TGTGCCAGCAGCTTAGTAGGGGGGGTCGGCTACACCTTC. Amino acid sequence: CASSLVGGVGYTF.

This chain links TRBV27 with TRBJ2-7; 11 positions match TRBD2. Per germline, CDR1 MNHEY and CDR2 SMNVEV (reference sequence). The CDR3 is 13 residues long. V lost 5 bases, J lost 4 bases, and 1 base stayed unmatched. The CDR3 region is CASSTSGSYEQYF. CDR3 coding DNA: TGTGCCAGCAGTACTAGCGGGAGTTACGAGCAGTACTTC.

The V and J genes are TRBV6-5 and TRBJ2-1; 7 bases match TRBD1. The CDR3 is 15 amino acids. V was pared by 1 base and J by 6 bases, with 6 bases of the junction left unmatched. Germline CDR1 reads MNHEY; CDR2 reads SVGAGI. The CDR3 region is CASSYYRQGRNEQFF. The CDR3, as DNA: TGTGCCAGCAGTTACTACCGACAGGGCCGCAATGAGCAGTTCTTC.

The rearrangement joins TRBV7-9 to TRBJ2-2, with 10 bases identical to TRBD2. The CDR3 has 18 amino acids. V lost 5 bases to trimming and J lost 1 base; unmatched junction nucleotides: 10. Germline CDR1 reads SEHNR; CDR2 reads FQNEAQ (reference sequence). CDR3 region: CASSLSRSSGRNTGELFF. The DNA of the CDR3 is TGTGCCAGCAGCCTCTCTCGGTCTAGCGGGAGGAACACCGGGGAGCTGTTTTTT.

This chain joins TRBV5-6 and TRBJ1-5; 8 nucleotides match TRBD1. Losses at the gene ends were 5 bases for V and 4 bases for J; bases not matched to a gene: 8. The CDR3 is 15 residues long. Germline loops: CDR1 SGHDT, CDR2 YYEEEE. CDR3 residues: CASRRGTGDNQPQHF. CDR3 bases: TGTGCCAGCAGACGCGGGACAGGCGATAATCAGCCCCAGCATTTT. The full variable domain, completed using reference TRBV5-6 and TRBJ1-5, is DAGVTQSPTHLIKTRGQQVTLRCSPKSGHDTVSWYQQALGQGPQFIFQYYEEEERQRGNFPDRFSGHQFPNYSSELNVNALLLGDSALYLCASRRGTGDNQPQHFGDGTRLSIL.

The V call is TRBV11-2, the J call TRBJ2-7; 7 bases map to TRBD2. This CDR3 region has 14 residues. Germline V gives CDR1 SGHAT, CDR2 FQNNGV. The V gene end was trimmed by 0 bases and the J gene end by 5 bases; junction bases not matched to a gene: 4. The DNA for the CDR3 is TGTGCCAGCAGCTTAGATGGGGGGGTCCACGAGCAGTACTTC. Protein: CASSLDGGVHEQYF.

The chain links TRBV2 to TRBJ2-5; D possibly uses TRBD1 or TRBD2 (7 bases each). The V end lost 6 bases, the J end lost 3 bases, and 20 bases lay between the germline ends. Germline lookup yields CDR1 SNHLY and CDR2 FYNNEI. The length of the CDR3 is 16 residues. CDR3 sequence (DNA): TGTGCCAGCAGCTCAGGGGGGGGCGGAGTAAAAGAGACCCAGTACTTC. This translates into CASSSGGGGVKETQYF.

The rearrangement joins TRBV7-8 to TRBJ2-1, with 10 bases fitting TRBD2. This CDR3 region has 19 residues. The V segment lost 0 bases and the J segment 8 bases; nucleotides outside the gene matches: 16. Per the germline V gene, CDR1 is SGHVS and CDR2 is FQNEAQ. The DNA for the CDR3 is TGTGCCAGCAGCTTAGCGATTCCCCTAGCGGGAGTTGGTATGCATGAGCAGTTCTTC. This encodes CASSLAIPLAGVGMHEQFF. Looking up the rest from reference TRBV7-8 and TRBJ2-1 gives the full variable domain: GAGVSQSPRYKVAKRGQDVALRCDPISGHVSLFWYQQALGQGPEFLTYFQNEAQLDKSGLPSDRFFAERPEGSVSTLKIQRTQQEDSAVYLCASSLAIPLAGVGMHEQFFGPGTRLTVL.

The rearrangement links TRBV27 to TRBJ2-7; 7 nucleotides match TRBD1. The J segment lost 1 base and the V segment lost 3 bases, leaving 6 bases of the junction unmatched. The germline V gene encodes CDR1 MNHEY and CDR2 SMNVEV (reference sequence). The CDR3 is made up of 15 amino acids. The CDR3 coding sequence is TGTGCCAGCAGTTTGTGGGACAGCACTTCCTACGAGCAGTACTTC. This translates into CASSLWDSTSYEQYF.

The chain joins TRBV7-9 to TRBJ2-6, with 7 nucleotides matching TRBD1. The J segment lost 1 base and the V segment lost 6 bases, leaving 15 bases of the junction unmatched. Per the germline V gene, CDR1 is SEHNR and CDR2 is FQNEAQ (reference sequence). The CDR3 runs to 19 residues. CDR3 in DNA: TGTGCCAGCAGGCCTCAACAGGGGCCAGTCGCTTCTGGGGCCAACGTCCTGACTTTC. Translating gives CASRPQQGPVASGANVLTF.

Concerning this clone itself: The sample carries other DNA sequences with the same CDR3. This rearrangement joins TRBV5-1 to TRBJ2-7; D uncertain. V lost 0 bases and J lost 2, with 9 bases in between. Germline values: CDR1 SGHRS, CDR2 YFSETQ. This CDR3 has 14 residues. The CDR3 sequence: CASSLGGLAYEQYF. For the CDR3, the DNA is TGCGCCAGCAGCTTGGGTGGCTTGGCCTACGAGCAGTACTTC.

The DNA for the CDR3 is TGCGCCAGCAGCTCCGGGACAGGGGGCGGATTAGATACGCAGTATTTT. The encoded protein is CASSSGTGGGLDTQYF. The chain is built from TRBV5-1 and TRBJ2-3, with TRBD1 matching 12 bases. CDR3 length equals 16 residues. Germline V gene sequence: CDR1 SGHRS, CDR2 YFSETQ. Trimming took 3 bases from V and 5 from J; bases not matched to a gene: 7.

V gene TRBV7-6 combines with J gene TRBJ2-2; D ambiguous. Trimming cost V 3 bases and J 2 bases, with 4 bases left between them. The length of the CDR3 is 13 residues. In germline, CDR1 is SGHVS, CDR2 FNYEAQ. The CDR3 sequence: CASSFSNTGELFF. The CDR3 nucleotides are TGTGCCAGCAGCTTCTCCAACACCGGGGAGCTGTTTTTT.

The J gene is TRBJ1-1, the V gene TRBV5-4; the D gene is possibly TRBD1 (6 bases). Germline V gene lookup returns CDR1 SGHNT and CDR2 YYREEE (reference sequence). The CDR3 totals 15 residues. Trimming removed 4 bases at V and 3 bases at J, with 16 bases between. CDR3 sequence reads: CASSPRPGADTEAFF. CDR3 nucleotides: TGTGCCAGCAGCCCACGTCCAGGGGCCGACACTGAAGCTTTCTTT.

This clone was seen once. The chain is built from TRBV25-1 and TRBJ2-1; D is perhaps TRBD1 or TRBD2 (6 bases each). In germline, CDR1 is MGHDK, CDR2 SYGVNS. The CDR3 spans 12 residues. V dropped 6 bases and J dropped 6 bases, with 9 bases sitting between them. CDR3 DNA sequence: TGTGCCAGCAGATGGGGGGCCAATGAGCAGTTCTTC. This sequence encodes CASRWGANEQFF.

The chain couples TRBV4-1 to TRBJ2-6, with D unresolved. Germline lookup yields CDR1 MGHRA and CDR2 YSYEKL. The V and J ends lost 1 base and 1 base respectively, with 14 bases between them. The CDR3 sequence is 18 residues long. CDR3 coding DNA: TGCGCCAGCAGCCAAGGGGGTTCGCAGAGATCTGGGGCCAACGTCCTGACTTTC. It specifies CASSQGGSQRSGANVLTF.

The chain couples TRBV28 to TRBJ2-7, with a possible D match to TRBD1 (6 bases). V lost 7 bases and J 4 bases, leaving 11 bases between the germline ends. The germline CDR1 and CDR2 sequences are MDHEN and SYDVKM. The CDR3 has 12 residues. This CDR3 is CASTKGDYEQYF. CDR3 coding DNA: TGTGCCAGCACCAAGGGGGATTACGAGCAGTACTTC.

The V gene is TRBV5-1, the J gene TRBJ1-2, with D tentatively TRBD1 (6 bases). Germline-derived CDR1 and CDR2 are SGHRS and YFSETQ. CDR3 length: 14 amino acids. Trimming cost V 2 bases and J 6 bases, with 14 bases left between them. The CDR3 spells CASSLNGGFDGYTF. The CDR3 nucleotides read TGCGCCAGCAGCTTAAACGGGGGCTTTGATGGCTACACCTTC.